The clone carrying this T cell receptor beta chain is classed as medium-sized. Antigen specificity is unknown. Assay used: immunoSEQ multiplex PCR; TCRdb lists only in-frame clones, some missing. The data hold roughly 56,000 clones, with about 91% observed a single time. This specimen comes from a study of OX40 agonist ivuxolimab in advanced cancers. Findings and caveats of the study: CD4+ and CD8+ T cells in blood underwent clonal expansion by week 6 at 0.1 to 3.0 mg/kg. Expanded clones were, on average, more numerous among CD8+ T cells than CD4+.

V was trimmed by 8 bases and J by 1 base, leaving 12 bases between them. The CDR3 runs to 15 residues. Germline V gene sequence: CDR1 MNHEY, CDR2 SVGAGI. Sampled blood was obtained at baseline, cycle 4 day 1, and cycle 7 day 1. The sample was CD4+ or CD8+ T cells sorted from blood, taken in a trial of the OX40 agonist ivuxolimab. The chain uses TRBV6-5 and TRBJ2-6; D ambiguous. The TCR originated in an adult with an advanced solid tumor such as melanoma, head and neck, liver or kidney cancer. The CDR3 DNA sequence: TGTGCCAGCGGCGACGGATTTTCTGGGGCCAACGTCCTGACTTTC. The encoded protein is CASGDGFSGANVLTF.